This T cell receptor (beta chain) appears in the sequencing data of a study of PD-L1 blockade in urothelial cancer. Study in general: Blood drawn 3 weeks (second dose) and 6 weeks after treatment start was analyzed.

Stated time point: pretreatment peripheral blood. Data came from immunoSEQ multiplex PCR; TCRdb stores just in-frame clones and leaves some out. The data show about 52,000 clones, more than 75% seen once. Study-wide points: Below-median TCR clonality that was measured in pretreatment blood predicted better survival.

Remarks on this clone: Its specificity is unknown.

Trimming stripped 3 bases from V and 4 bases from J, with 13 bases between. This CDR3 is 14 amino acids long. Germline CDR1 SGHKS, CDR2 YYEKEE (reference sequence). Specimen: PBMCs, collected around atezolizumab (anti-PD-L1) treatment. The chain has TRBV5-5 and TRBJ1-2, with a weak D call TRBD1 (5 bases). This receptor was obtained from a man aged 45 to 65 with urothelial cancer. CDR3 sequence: CASSSHGGGYGYTF. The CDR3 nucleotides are TGTGCCAGCAGCTCCCACGGGGGGGGCTATGGCTACACCTTC. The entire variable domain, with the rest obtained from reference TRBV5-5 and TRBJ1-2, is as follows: DAGVTQSPTHLIKTRGQQVTLRCSPISGHKSVSWYQQVLGQGPQFIFQYYEKEERGRGNFPDRFSARQFPNYSSELNVNALLLGDSALYLCASSSHGGGYGYTFGSGTRLTVV.